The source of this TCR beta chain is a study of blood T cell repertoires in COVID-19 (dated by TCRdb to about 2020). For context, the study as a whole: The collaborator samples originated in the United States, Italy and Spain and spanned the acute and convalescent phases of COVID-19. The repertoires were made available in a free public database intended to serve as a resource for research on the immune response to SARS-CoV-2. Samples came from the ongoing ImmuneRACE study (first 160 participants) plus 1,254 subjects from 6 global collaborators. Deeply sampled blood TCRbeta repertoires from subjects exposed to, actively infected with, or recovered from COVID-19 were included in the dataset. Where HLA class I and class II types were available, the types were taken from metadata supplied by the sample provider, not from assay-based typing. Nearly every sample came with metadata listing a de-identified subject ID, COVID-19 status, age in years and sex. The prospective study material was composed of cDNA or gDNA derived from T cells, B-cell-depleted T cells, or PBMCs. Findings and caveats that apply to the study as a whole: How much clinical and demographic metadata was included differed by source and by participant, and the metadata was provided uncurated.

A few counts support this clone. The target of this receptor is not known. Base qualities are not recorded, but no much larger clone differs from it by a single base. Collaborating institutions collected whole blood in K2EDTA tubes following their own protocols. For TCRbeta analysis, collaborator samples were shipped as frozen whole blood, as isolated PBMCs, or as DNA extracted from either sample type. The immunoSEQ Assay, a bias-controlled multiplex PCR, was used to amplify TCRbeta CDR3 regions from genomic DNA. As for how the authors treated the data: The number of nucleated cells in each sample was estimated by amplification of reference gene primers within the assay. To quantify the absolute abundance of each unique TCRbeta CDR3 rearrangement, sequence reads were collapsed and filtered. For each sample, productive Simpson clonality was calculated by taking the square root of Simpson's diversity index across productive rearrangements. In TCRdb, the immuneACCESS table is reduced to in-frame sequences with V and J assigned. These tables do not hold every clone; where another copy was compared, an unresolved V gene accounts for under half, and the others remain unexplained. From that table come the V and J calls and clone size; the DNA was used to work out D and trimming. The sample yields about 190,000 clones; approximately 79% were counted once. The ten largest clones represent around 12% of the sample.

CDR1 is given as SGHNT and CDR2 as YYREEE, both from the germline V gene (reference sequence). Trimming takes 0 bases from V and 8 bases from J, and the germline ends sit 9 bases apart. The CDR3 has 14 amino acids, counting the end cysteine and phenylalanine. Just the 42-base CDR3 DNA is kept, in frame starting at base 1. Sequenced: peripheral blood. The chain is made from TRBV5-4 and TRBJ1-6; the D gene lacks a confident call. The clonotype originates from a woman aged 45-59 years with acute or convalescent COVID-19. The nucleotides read TGTGCCAGCAGCTTGGCCTGGCGGGATTCACCCCTCCACTTT. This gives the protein CASSLAWRDSPLHF.